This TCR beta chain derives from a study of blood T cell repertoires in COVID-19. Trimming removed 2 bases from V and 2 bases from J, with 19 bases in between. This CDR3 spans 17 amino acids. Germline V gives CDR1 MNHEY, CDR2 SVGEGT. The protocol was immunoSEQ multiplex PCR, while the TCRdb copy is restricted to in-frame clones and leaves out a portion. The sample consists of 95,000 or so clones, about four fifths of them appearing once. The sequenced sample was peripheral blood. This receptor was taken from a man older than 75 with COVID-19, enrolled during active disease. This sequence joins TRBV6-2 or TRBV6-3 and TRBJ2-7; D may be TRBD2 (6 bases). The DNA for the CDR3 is TGTGCCAGCAGTTACCGTGTTACGGGAGTAATCCCCTACGAGCAGTACTTC. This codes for CASSYRVTGVIPYEQYF.